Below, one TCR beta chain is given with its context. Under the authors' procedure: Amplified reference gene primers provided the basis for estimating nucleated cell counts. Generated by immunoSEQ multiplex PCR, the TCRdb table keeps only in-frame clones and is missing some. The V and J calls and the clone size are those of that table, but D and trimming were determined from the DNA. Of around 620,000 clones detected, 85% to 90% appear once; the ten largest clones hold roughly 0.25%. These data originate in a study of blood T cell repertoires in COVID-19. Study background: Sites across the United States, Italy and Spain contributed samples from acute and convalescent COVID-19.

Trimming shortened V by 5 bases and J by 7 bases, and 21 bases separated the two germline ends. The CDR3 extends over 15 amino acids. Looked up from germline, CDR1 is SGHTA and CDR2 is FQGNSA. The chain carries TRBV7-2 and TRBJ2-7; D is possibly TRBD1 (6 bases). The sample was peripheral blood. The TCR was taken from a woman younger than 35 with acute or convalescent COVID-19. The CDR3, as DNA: TGTGCCAGCAGCAGTCACAGGGTATGGATGGGAGAGCAGTACTTC. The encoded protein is CASSSHRVWMGEQYF.